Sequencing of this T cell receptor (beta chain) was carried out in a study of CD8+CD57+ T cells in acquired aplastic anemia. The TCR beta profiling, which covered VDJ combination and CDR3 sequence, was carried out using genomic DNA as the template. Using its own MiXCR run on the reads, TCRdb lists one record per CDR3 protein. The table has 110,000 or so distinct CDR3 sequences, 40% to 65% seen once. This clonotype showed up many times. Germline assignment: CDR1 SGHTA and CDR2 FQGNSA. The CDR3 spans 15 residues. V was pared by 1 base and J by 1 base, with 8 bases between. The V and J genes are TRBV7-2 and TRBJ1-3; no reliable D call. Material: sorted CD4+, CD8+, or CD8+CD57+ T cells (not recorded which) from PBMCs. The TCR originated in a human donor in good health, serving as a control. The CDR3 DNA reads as TGTGCCAGCAGCTTAGGGTGGAATTCTGGAAACACCATATATTTT. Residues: CASSLGWNSGNTIYF. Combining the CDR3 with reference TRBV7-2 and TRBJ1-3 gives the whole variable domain GAGVSQSPSNKVTEKGKDVELRCDPISGHTALYWYRQSLGQGLEFLIYFQGNSAPDKSGLPSDRFSAERTGGSVSTLTIQRTQQEDSAVYLCASSLGWNSGNTIYFGEGSWLTVV.